The 12 T cell receptor beta chains reported below all come from one sample, sequenced in a study of radiotherapy plus CTLA-4 blockade in lung cancer. The assay was immunoSEQ multiplex PCR, and TCRdb's table has in-frame clones only and misses some. The repertoire includes about 32,000 clones, approximately 78% of them detected once, and under 30% sits in the top ten. Sequenced here: peripheral blood, sampled from a patient treated with radiotherapy plus ipilimumab. These receptors all come from a human donor with non-small cell lung cancer that progressed on radiotherapy plus ipilimumab.

V gene TRBV5-4 combines with J gene TRBJ1-2; 8 positions agree with TRBD1. Germline CDR1 SGHNT, CDR2 YYREEE (reference sequence). Trimming at V came to 4 bases and at J to 5 bases, leaving 22 bases not matched to a gene. This CDR3 has 19 amino acids. CDR3 region: CASSELVYIAQGAIYGYTF. CDR3 DNA sequence: TGTGCCAGCAGCGAGCTCGTTTATATTGCCCAGGGGGCGATTTATGGCTACACCTTC.

The chain links TRBV5-1 to TRBJ2-1; 10 bases agree with TRBD2. Germline CDR1 SGHRS, CDR2 YFSETQ. The V gene end was trimmed by 4 bases and the J gene end by 7 bases; junction bases not matched to a gene: 11. The CDR3 has 16 amino acids. The CDR3 reads CASSGESGGAVNEQFF. Here the CDR3 DNA reads TGCGCCAGCAGCGGAGAAAGCGGGGGGGCGGTTAATGAGCAGTTCTTC.

The V gene is TRBV6-1, the J gene TRBJ1-4; D may be TRBD1 (6 bases). The germline CDR1 and CDR2 sequences are MNHNS and SASEGT. Trimming left V 8 bases short and J 4 bases short, with 17 bases between. The CDR3 runs 15 residues. CDR3 amino acids: CASSKDGGRNEKLFF. DNA for the CDR3: TGTGCCAGCTCTAAAGATGGGGGCCGTAATGAAAAACTGTTTTTT.

CDR3 sequence (DNA): TGTGCCAGCAGTTCCCCCGACAGGGCGGGTACAGATACGCAGTATTTT. This translates into CASSSPDRAGTDTQYF. J is TRBJ2-3 and V is TRBV6-5; 7 nucleotides agree with TRBD1. After removal of 4 bases from V and 3 bases from J, the junction contained 10 bases not matched to a gene. The CDR3 extends over 16 amino acids. Germline V gene lookup returns CDR1 MNHEY and CDR2 SVGAGI.

Remarks on this clone: The junction departs from germline at one end; a sequencing error may be responsible. The rearrangement links TRBV25-1 to TRBJ1-2; D is uncertain. Germline V gene sequence: CDR1 MGHDK, CDR2 SYGVNS. CDR3 length equals 14 residues. In nucleotides, the CDR3 is TGTGCCTGCAGTGAACTTCAATTAGACTATGGCTACACCTTC. Translating it yields CACSELQLDYGYTF.

This chain links TRBV13 with TRBJ2-2; 16 nucleotides agree with TRBD2. This CDR3 is 18 amino acids long. The V and J ends lost 5 bases and 5 bases, in that order; junction bases with no gene match: 8. Germline V CDR1 and CDR2: PRHDT, FYEKMQ (reference sequence). The CDR3 DNA reads as TGTGCCAGCAGCACGGGACTAGCGGGGGGGCAGAGTACCGGGGAGCTGTTTTTT. Translated: CASSTGLAGGQSTGELFF.

The V gene is TRBV27, the J gene TRBJ1-5; 9 bases line up with TRBD1. V shed 2 bases and J 4 bases; nucleotides not matched to a gene: 9. This CDR3 contains 17 residues. Per the germline V gene, CDR1 is MNHEY and CDR2 is SMNVEV (reference sequence). The CDR3 loop reads CASSLAGGQGSNQPQHF. The CDR3, as DNA: TGTGCCAGCAGTTTAGCCGGCGGACAGGGGAGTAATCAGCCCCAGCATTTT.

The chain combines TRBV6-6 with TRBJ1-5; maybe TRBD1 (6 bases). CDR3 size: 14 residues. Germline V gene sequence: CDR1 MNHNY, CDR2 SVGAGI (reference sequence). V lost 10 bases, J lost 0 bases, and 13 bases lay in between. CDR3 DNA sequence: TGTGCCATCGCGGACAGTTATAGCAATCAGCCCCAGCATTTT. Translation: CAIADSYSNQPQHF.

This CDR3 reads CASSLARWRTGELFF. The DNA of the CDR3 is TGTGCCAGCAGCTTAGCGCGGTGGCGTACCGGGGAGCTGTTTTTT. The chain joins TRBV7-2 to TRBJ2-2, with D unclear. The CDR3 totals 15 residues. Trimming cost V 0 bases and J 5 bases, with 10 bases left between them. CDR1 is SGHTA and CDR2 is FQGNSA in the germline V gene.

The chain links TRBV15 to TRBJ1-1; a weak D match, TRBD1 (6 bases). CDR3 length: 17 residues. With 2 bases removed from V and 0 bases from J, the gap between germline ends came to 16 bases. The germline gives CDR1 LNHNV, CDR2 YYDKDF (reference sequence). The CDR3, as DNA: TGTGCCACCAGCAGACTTCGACAGGCTGGCATGAACACTGAAGCTTTCTTT. Encoded protein: CATSRLRQAGMNTEAFF.

The V and J genes are TRBV5-4 and TRBJ1-2; 12 positions match TRBD1. The CDR3 contains 17 residues. After removal of 3 bases from V and 8 bases from J, the junction contained 14 bases not matched to a gene. Germline-derived CDR1 and CDR2 are SGHNT and YYREEE (reference sequence). The CDR3: CASSSGGQGDRGRGYTF. CDR3 nucleotide sequence: TGTGCCAGCAGCTCTGGTGGGCAGGGGGACAGGGGGCGCGGCTACACCTTC.

The V gene is TRBV28, the J gene TRBJ1-1; no clear D. V lost 4 bases, J lost 3 bases, and 9 bases lay in between. The CDR3 extends over 13 amino acids. CDR1 MDHEN and CDR2 SYDVKM come from the germline V gene. CDR3: CASSSGLYTEAFF. The CDR3 DNA follows: TGTGCCAGCAGTTCTGGGCTGTACACTGAAGCTTTCTTT.